This passage covers 19 T cell receptor beta chains from one sample sequenced in a study of CD8 T cells in Susac syndrome. After extraction with the RNeasy kit, roughly 0.5 to 1 ug of the RNA was reverse transcribed using random hexamers. TCRdb reprocessed the immunoSEQ multiplex PCR reads via MiXCR and lists one record per CDR3 protein. The sample carries 150,000 to 200,000 distinct CDR3 sequences, approximately 95% recorded once. The sequenced sample was CD4+ T cells from PBMCs. These receptors all stem from a human donor in good health.

The chain joins TRBV18 to TRBJ1-1; D not certain. Trimming cost V 3 bases and J 10 bases, with 12 bases left between them. Germline values: CDR1 KGHSH, CDR2 LQKENI. The CDR3 covers 12 residues. As DNA, the CDR3 is TGTGCCAGCTCACCGAGGGTTTTCGTAGCTTTCTTT. Protein: CASSPRVFVAFF.

Written as DNA, the CDR3 is TGTGCCAGCAGTTACGGGATGAACACTGAAGCTTTCTTT. This codes for CASSYGMNTEAFF. The chain recombines TRBV6-2 or TRBV6-3 with TRBJ1-1, with D unresolved. The V gene lost 2 bases and the J gene lost 0 bases, with 4 bases spanning the gap. Germline CDR1 MNHEY, CDR2 SVGEGT. The CDR3 contains 13 residues.

The chain employs TRBV12-3 or TRBV12-4 and TRBJ2-6, with D unclear. The V gene lost 0 bases and the J gene lost 3 bases, with 6 bases spanning the gap. CDR3 size: 15 residues. The CDR3 DNA is TGTGCCAGCAGTTTAGCTGGGTATGGGGCCAACGTCCTGACTTTC. Translated, it gives CASSLAGYGANVLTF.

This rearrangement joins TRBV19 to TRBJ2-3; 9 bases map to TRBD2. Germline values: CDR1 LNHDA, CDR2 SQIVND (reference sequence). This CDR3 comprises 18 residues. V shed 5 bases, J shed 2 bases, and the junction held 14 bases outside the gene matches. The CDR3 nucleotides are TGTGCCAGTAGTCGAAGGTTACCAGCGGGGGGATCCACAGATACGCAGTATTTT. It encodes CASSRRLPAGGSTDTQYF.

The chain recombines TRBV2 with TRBJ1-5; unclear D gene. The CDR3 spans 14 residues. CDR1 is SNHLY, CDR2 FYNNEI, per germline. V shed 6 bases and J shed 1 base, with 10 bases lying between them. Here the CDR3 DNA reads TGTGCCAGCAGGGACTTCATAAGCAATCAGCCCCAGCATTTT. It encodes CASRDFISNQPQHF.

The chain uses TRBV6-1 and TRBJ2-7, with D perhaps matching TRBD1 (6 bases). Trimming took 4 bases from V and 7 from J, leaving 11 bases between them. The V gene's germline CDR1 is MNHNS and CDR2 SASEGT. The CDR3 is 12 amino acids. The CDR3 protein is CASSGKGEEQYV. The CDR3 nucleotides are TGTGCCAGCAGTGGGAAGGGGGAGGAGCAGTACGTC.

The chain uses TRBV5-6 and TRBJ2-3; 10 bases are shared with TRBD2. V trimming: 2 bases; J trimming: 2 bases; junction bases outside the gene matches: 5. The CDR3 runs to 16 residues. CDR1 is SGHDT, CDR2 YYEEEE, per germline. The CDR3 sequence: CASSLRLAGYTDTQYF. CDR3 in DNA: TGTGCCAGCAGCTTAAGACTAGCGGGCTACACAGATACGCAGTATTTT. Full variable domain (remainder filled in from reference TRBV5-6 and TRBJ2-3): DAGVTQSPTHLIKTRGQQVTLRCSPKSGHDTVSWYQQALGQGPQFIFQYYEEEERQRGNFPDRFSGHQFPNYSSELNVNALLLGDSALYLCASSLRLAGYTDTQYFGPGTRLTVL.

This clonotype has only one observation. This rearrangement joins TRBV28 to TRBJ2-7; D not certain. Germline CDR1 is MDHEN and CDR2 is SYDVKM. V was clipped by 5 bases and J by 8 bases, with 19 bases between them. The CDR3 consists of 14 residues. The CDR3 sequence: CASSGVLARLKQYV. CDR3 in DNA: TGTGCCAGCAGTGGGGTGCTTGCGCGCTTGAAGCAGTACGTC.

The chain couples TRBV12-5 to TRBJ2-3; D is uncertain. From germline, CDR1 is LGHNT and CDR2 FRNRAP. The length of the CDR3 is 12 residues. Trimming cost V 4 bases and J 5 bases, with 7 bases left between them. The CDR3 is CASGSTRDTQYF. Here the CDR3 DNA reads TGTGCTAGTGGTTCTACAAGAGATACGCAGTATTTT.

This clonotype was observed a single time. The rearrangement links TRBV7-2 to TRBJ2-5; 15 bases are a match to TRBD2. The CDR3 runs to 18 residues. After removal of 1 base from V and 5 bases from J, the junction contained 8 bases not matched to a gene. Germline loops: CDR1 SGHTA, CDR2 FQGNSA. In nucleotides, the CDR3 is TGTGCCAGCAGCTTAGATATAGGACTAGCGGGGGGGCGGGAGACCCAGTACTTC. It specifies CASSLDIGLAGGRETQYF. The entire variable domain, with the rest obtained from reference TRBV7-2 and TRBJ2-5, is as follows: GAGVSQSPSNKVTEKGKDVELRCDPISGHTALYWYRQSLGQGLEFLIYFQGNSAPDKSGLPSDRFSAERTGGSVSTLTIQRTQQEDSAVYLCASSLDIGLAGGRETQYFGPGTRLLVL.

This chain connects TRBV7-2 to TRBJ2-4; either TRBD1 or TRBD2 may supply D (6 bases each). The CDR3 runs to 14 residues. Germline loops: CDR1 SGHTA, CDR2 FQGNSA. Trimming took 6 bases from V and 2 from J, leaving 11 bases between them. DNA of the CDR3: TGTGCCAGCAGGAGGGGGGTTTCCAAAAACATTCAGTACTTC. Amino acids: CASRRGVSKNIQYF.

This chain uses TRBV15 with TRBJ1-4, with D unclear. Germline V gene data show CDR1 as LNHNV and CDR2 as YYDKDF (reference sequence). CDR3 length equals 15 residues. V gave up 2 bases and J gave up 7 bases, with 14 bases separating them. CDR3 sequence: CATSRSPYQGEKLFF. The CDR3 region has the DNA TGTGCCACCAGCAGATCTCCTTATCAAGGTGAAAAACTGTTTTTT. The entire variable domain, with the rest obtained from reference TRBV15 and TRBJ1-4, is as follows: DAMVIQNPRYQVTQFGKPVTLSCSQTLNHNVMYWYQQKSSQAPKLLFHYYDKDFNNEADTPDNFQSRRPNTSFCFLDIRSPGLGDTAMYLCATSRSPYQGEKLFFGSGTQLSVL.

This clonotype was detected once. As DNA, the CDR3 is TGTGCCAGCAGCTTATATGCGGCTTCCTACGAGCAGTACTTC. The encoded protein is CASSLYAASYEQYF. The chain employs TRBV11-1 and TRBJ2-7; D is unclear. The CDR3 runs to 14 residues. The V gene lost 2 bases and the J gene lost 1 base, with 9 bases spanning the gap. The V gene's germline CDR1 is SGHAT and CDR2 FQDESV (reference sequence).

This chain uses TRBV6-5 with TRBJ1-5; D is unclear. Germline lookup yields CDR1 MNHEY and CDR2 SVGAGI. The CDR3 totals 14 residues. The V and J ends lost 2 bases and 6 bases respectively, with 11 bases between them. The DNA of the CDR3 is TGTGCCAGCAGTTACGGGGTCGAGGTTCAGCCCCAGCATTTT. Translated: CASSYGVEVQPQHF.

V usage is TRBV5-1 and J usage is TRBJ2-3, with D maybe TRBD2 (7 bases). Trimming stripped 0 bases from V and 2 bases from J, with 16 bases between. The CDR3 covers 17 residues. Germline assignment: CDR1 SGHRS and CDR2 YFSETQ. The CDR3 protein is CASSLARRGTNTDTQYF. The CDR3 DNA is TGCGCCAGCAGCTTGGCCAGGCGGGGGACAAACACAGATACGCAGTATTTT.

Written as DNA, the CDR3 is TGTGCCAGCAGTGAATACAACACTGAAGCTTTCTTT. Residues: CASSEYNTEAFF. The rearrangement links TRBV25-1 to TRBJ1-1; D is undetermined. The ends were cut back, 0 bases at V and 2 bases at J, with 1 base in the middle. Germline V gene lookup returns CDR1 MGHDK and CDR2 SYGVNS. The CDR3 runs 12 residues.

The chain employs TRBV2 and TRBJ2-1, with unresolved D. Trimming left V 3 bases short and J 0 bases short, with 3 bases between. This CDR3 spans 13 amino acids. Germline CDR1 reads SNHLY; CDR2 reads FYNNEI. The CDR3 sequence: CASSDDSYNEQFF. The DNA for the CDR3 is TGTGCCAGCAGTGACGACTCCTACAATGAGCAGTTCTTC.

The chain joins TRBV6-5 to TRBJ2-4; 8 bases are shared with TRBD1. Losses at the gene ends were 10 bases for V and 7 bases for J; bases not matched to a gene: 6. The germline V gene has CDR1 MNHEY and CDR2 SVGAGI. The CDR3 extends over 12 amino acids. The CDR3 DNA is TGTGCCACCCAGGGGGCCGGTAACATTCAGTACTTC. Translated, it gives CATQGAGNIQYF.

The V call is TRBV28, the J call TRBJ2-5, with 8 nucleotides matching TRBD1. The CDR3 runs 15 residues. V shed 6 bases and J 5 bases; nucleotides not matched to a gene: 11. The germline V gene encodes CDR1 MDHEN and CDR2 SYDVKM. The CDR3: CASSRAGGAEETQYF. CDR3 in DNA: TGTGCCAGCAGCAGAGCAGGGGGCGCGGAGGAGACCCAGTACTTC.